This record covers a single TCR beta chain. Each patient was aged 18 to 65 and had newly diagnosed hyperthyroidism of under 2 months' duration. A patient was excluded if there was uncontrolled infection, other autoimmune disease, pregnancy or lactation. Orbital computed tomography, thyroid ultrasound, serum thyroxine and TRAb, and clinical symptoms together informed the diagnoses. These data come from a study of T cells in Graves' hyperthyroidism and ophthalmopathy. This CDR3 is 15 amino acids long. Looked up from germline, CDR1 is SEHNR and CDR2 is FQNEAQ (reference sequence). Trimming removed 5 bases from V and 4 bases from J, with 14 bases in between. Amplification of TCR beta CDR3 regions was performed using RNA transcripts as template. HTBI primers were the set used in a first-round RT-PCR of the TCR CDR3. TCRdb independently ran MiXCR on the multiplex PCR reads; one entry per CDR3 protein. Of a few hundred thousand distinct CDR3 sequences in the sample, 15% to 17% were seen once.

The chain joins TRBV7-9 to TRBJ2-2, with D hard to call. This TCR derives from a woman younger than 35 with Graves' hyperthyroidism that later progressed to Graves' ophthalmopathy. Sequencing input: blood. CDR3 nucleotide sequence: TGTGCCAGCAGCCCTCACCAGGCCCCCACCGGGGAGCTGTTTTTT. Translating gives CASSPHQAPTGELFF.